This TCR beta chain was captured in a study of cytomegalovirus exposure and HLA in healthy donors. Whole-study findings and limits: An apparent linkage of common viral pathogens to several of the most significant clusters emerged in a later analysis.

The PCR made use of 60 Vbeta and 13 Jbeta primers. Using immunoSEQ multiplex PCR, the repertoire was profiled, and TCRdb retains in-frame clones only, with some absent. The repertoire holds 150,000 to 200,000 clones, with more than 60% as singletons. Germline V CDR1 and CDR2: LNHNV, YYDKDF (reference sequence). Trimming stripped 1 base from V and 3 bases from J, with 15 bases between. This CDR3 spans 16 amino acids. This clone was observed a handful of times. Antigen: not known. The sequence came from a woman between 40 and 55 years old in good health and CMV-seropositive. V is TRBV15 and J is TRBJ1-2, with D possibly being TRBD1 (5 bases). The sequenced sample consisted of PBMCs. Here the CDR3 reads CATSRVQARVDYGYTF. The CDR3 coding sequence is TGTGCCACCAGCAGAGTACAGGCCAGGGTGGACTATGGCTACACCTTC. The full variable domain, rest sourced from reference TRBV15 and TRBJ1-2, is DAMVIQNPRYQVTQFGKPVTLSCSQTLNHNVMYWYQQKSSQAPKLLFHYYDKDFNNEADTPDNFQSRRPNTSFCFLDIRSPGLGDTAMYLCATSRVQARVDYGYTFGSGTRLTVV.